Below, 6 T cell receptor beta chains from the same sample are listed, as sequenced in a study of blood T cell repertoires in COVID-19. Clones were sequenced by immunoSEQ multiplex PCR, and TCRdb holds only the in-frame ones, with some missing. Of 85,000 to 95,000 clones listed, roughly 86% are singletons. Material for sequencing was peripheral blood. Source of these receptors: a human donor with acute or convalescent COVID-19. The donor label of this sample is uncertain.

This clone is a singleton in its sample. This sequence joins TRBV30 and TRBJ2-1; 8 nucleotides match TRBD2. J gave up 8 bases and V 3 bases, and 9 bases lay outside the gene matches. The CDR3 runs to 14 residues. The germline V gene encodes CDR1 GTSNPN and CDR2 SVGIG (reference sequence). The CDR3 region is CAWSHRGGADEQFF. The CDR3 region has the DNA TGTGCCTGGAGCCACCGGGGGGGGGCAGATGAGCAGTTCTTC.

CDR3 DNA: TGTGCCAGCAGCTCCCTTCCGGGACAACAATTCAGGACCGGGGAGCTGTTTTTT. Its protein is CASSSLPGQQFRTGELFF. J is TRBJ2-2 and V is TRBV7-3; D perhaps matches TRBD1 (6 bases). Looked up from germline, CDR1 is SGHTA and CDR2 is FQGTGA. The CDR3 contains 18 residues. V was cut by 4 bases and J by 5 bases, with 23 bases left in between.

CDR3 region: CAWSVSWSHTEAFF. The DNA of the CDR3 is TGTGCCTGGAGTGTATCCTGGAGCCACACTGAAGCTTTCTTT. The chain combines TRBV30 with TRBJ1-1; D remains unclear. Germline V CDR1 and CDR2: GTSNPN, SVGIG (reference sequence). The CDR3 has 14 amino acids. V was shortened by 0 bases and J by 3 bases, with 11 bases between the two germline ends.

The chain links TRBV25-1 to TRBJ1-1; 7 positions agree with TRBD1. The junction had 4 bases not matched to a gene; V was cut back by 5 bases and J by 1 base. The CDR3 spans 14 residues. Per germline, CDR1 MGHDK and CDR2 SYGVNS. The chain's CDR3 is CASSPGQWNTEAFF. The CDR3 nucleotides read TGTGCCAGCAGTCCGGGACAGTGGAACACTGAAGCTTTCTTT.

This clone was recorded only once. The chain joins TRBV28 to TRBJ2-1; TRBD2 aligns across 7 bases. The V segment lost 3 bases and the J segment 7 bases; nucleotides outside the gene matches: 6. Germline-derived CDR1 and CDR2 are MDHEN and SYDVKM. This CDR3 is built from 14 residues. The DNA of the CDR3 is TGTGCCAGCAGTTTTACCGGGACTATAAATGAGCAGTTCTTC. It yields the protein CASSFTGTINEQFF.

This clone was observed a few times. V usage is TRBV2 and J usage is TRBJ1-5; D call uncertain. This CDR3 region has 14 residues. V shed 7 bases and J shed 0 bases, with 10 bases lying between them. Per the germline V gene, CDR1 is SNHLY and CDR2 is FYNNEI. The CDR3 region has the DNA TGTGCCAGCACGGCAGGATATAGCAATCAGCCCCAGCATTTT. Its protein product is CASTAGYSNQPQHF.